Below are 18 T cell receptor beta chains sequenced from a single sample in a study of blood T cells in healthy people across ages. Primers used in a second PCR of about 7 to 12 cycles were a sample-barcoded 5' primer and a J-beta primer mix. A single record per CDR3 protein comes from TCRdb applying MiXCR to the 5' RACE reads. This sample has 1.5 million to 2 million distinct CDR3 sequences, with approximately 30% found just once. Sequences were obtained from blood. The receptors were gathered from a woman aged 25-40 years in good health.

The chain joins TRBV14 to TRBJ2-1, with D maybe TRBD2 (5 bases). Germline loops: CDR1 SGHDN, CDR2 FVKESK. V was shortened by 1 base and J by 10 bases, with 23 bases between the two germline ends. This CDR3 contains 17 residues. The CDR3 region has the DNA TGTGCCAGCAGCCAAGGCCCGTGGCTAACGAGGGCCCTCGAGCAGTTCTTC. It translates to CASSQGPWLTRALEQFF. The full variable domain, in which reference TRBV14 and TRBJ2-1 provide the parts outside the CDR3, is EAGVTQFPSHSVIEKGQTVTLRCDPISGHDNLYWYRRVMGKEIKFLLHFVKESKQDESGMPNNRFLAERTGGTYSTLKVQPAELEDSGVYFCASSQGPWLTRALEQFFGPGTRLTVL.

Comments on this clonotype: The junction does not match germline at one end; this may be a read error. The chain joins TRBV12-3 or TRBV12-4 to TRBJ1-6; no reliable D call. This CDR3 has 14 amino acids. The CDR3 sequence is CASSLGFFNSPPHF. The DNA of the CDR3 is TGTGCCAGCAGTTTGGGGTTTTTTAATTCACCCCCCCACTTT.

The CDR3 region is CASSGALQREQAETQYF. DNA for the CDR3: TGTGCCAGCAGTGGGGCCCTCCAGCGGGAGCAGGCAGAGACCCAGTACTTC. The chain links TRBV5-4 to TRBJ2-5; TRBD2 agrees at 8 bases. V gave up 5 bases and J gave up 4 bases; unmatched junction bases: 16. The germline CDR1 and CDR2 sequences are SGHNT and YYREEE (reference sequence). The CDR3 consists of 17 residues.

The genes are TRBV11-2 and TRBJ2-1, with D possibly being TRBD2 (6 bases). The CDR3 length is 14 residues. V was cut by 0 bases and J by 11 bases, with 14 bases left in between. Germline CDR1 is SGHAT and CDR2 is FQNNGV. Here the CDR3 DNA reads TGTGCCAGCAGCTTAGACTGGGAGGAGGGAAAGCAGTTCTTC. It codes for CASSLDWEEGKQFF.

There are many counts of this clonotype. The CDR3 DNA follows: TGTGCCAGCAGCCCGCTGAGGACAGATACGCAGTATTTT. Residues: CASSPLRTDTQYF. The chain joins TRBV6-6 to TRBJ2-3; D not certain. The CDR3 is 13 residues long. From germline, CDR1 is MNHNY and CDR2 SVGAGI (reference sequence). The ends were cut back, 6 bases at V and 3 bases at J, with 10 bases in the middle.

Points on this clonotype: Since a much larger clone is just one base distant, this may be a read error. The gene calls are TRBV29-1 and TRBJ2-5, with 10 positions matching TRBD1. Gene TRBJ2-7 matches the end of the DNA better, so the J call may be wrong. Germline V CDR1 and CDR2: SQVTM, ANQGSEA. This CDR3 comprises 15 residues. The CDR3 region is CNVENRDRGTHEQYF. CDR3 coding DNA: TGCAACGTTGAGAATAGGGACAGGGGAACGCACGAGCAGTACTTC.

Regarding this clonotype: This sequence may be a read error, since a much larger clone differs from it by one base. This chain uses TRBV7-9 with TRBJ1-2; a possible D gene is TRBD1 (6 bases). The CDR3 consists of 16 residues. Germline V gives CDR1 SEHNR, CDR2 FQNEAQ (reference sequence). CDR3 residues: CASSFTGRGTRYGYIF. In DNA form, the CDR3 reads TGTGCCAGCAGCTTCACGGGACGGGGGACAAGATATGGCTACATCTTC.

V usage is TRBV12-3 or TRBV12-4 and J usage is TRBJ2-2, with D hard to call. The CDR3 contains 12 residues. The V and J ends lost 5 bases and 6 bases respectively, with 7 bases between them. The CDR3 bases are TGTGCCAGCAGTGCTGCCGCCGGGGAGCTGTTTTTT. Translated, it gives CASSAAAGELFF.

This clonotype was counted only a few times. CDR3 DNA sequence: TGTGCCAGCAGCAAAAAACCCTCTCGGACTAGCGTTGAGCAGTTCTTC. This encodes CASSKKPSRTSVEQFF. V and J are TRBV21-1 and TRBJ2-1; the table calls TRBD2, which could not be checked here. TRBV21-1 is shown as a pseudogene. The CDR3 is 16 residues long.

This clonotype was recorded many times. The gene calls are TRBV14 and TRBJ2-7, with 12 bases matching TRBD2. The CDR3 spans 14 residues. Germline-derived CDR1 and CDR2 are SGHDN and FVKESK. V shed 4 bases and J 3 bases; nucleotides not matched to a gene: 1. The CDR3 coding sequence is TGTGCCAGCAGCCCACTAGCGGGGGGCTACGAGCAGTACTTC. Encoded protein: CASSPLAGGYEQYF.

The rearrangement uses TRBV19 and TRBJ1-1, with D uncertain. Trimming took 0 bases from V and 6 from J, leaving 8 bases between them. The CDR3 loop spans 13 amino acids. CDR1 LNHDA and CDR2 SQIVND come from the germline V gene (reference sequence). CDR3 protein: CASSIDREAEAFF. The CDR3 DNA is TGTGCCAGTAGTATAGATCGAGAAGCTGAAGCTTTCTTT.

Points on this clonotype: Possible read error: a much larger clone is one base away. This rearrangement joins TRBV10-2 to TRBJ2-3, with 12 bases that match TRBD2. Germline loops: CDR1 WSHSY, CDR2 SAAADI. This CDR3 spans 15 amino acids. Here the CDR3 DNA reads TGCGCCGGCAGGGGACTAGCGGGCAGTACAGATACGCAGTATTTT. It specifies CAGRGLAGSTDTQYF.

Notes on this clonotype: The junction departs from germline at one end; a sequencing error may be responsible. J is TRBJ1-2 and V is TRBV27; TRBD1 aligns across 7 bases. This CDR3 is 13 amino acids long. Germline V gene sequence: CDR1 MNHEY, CDR2 SMNVEV (reference sequence). The CDR3 nucleotides are TGTGCCGGCAGTACAGGGGATTTGAGGGGCTACACCTTC. Protein sequence: CAGSTGDLRGYTF.

On this clonotype itself: One junction end does not reproduce the germline sequence, and a read error may be involved. The rearrangement uses TRBV29-1 and TRBJ2-1; D assignment may be TRBD1 or TRBD2 (6 bases each). The CDR3 loop spans 11 amino acids. Germline V CDR1 and CDR2: SQVTM, ANQGSEA. In DNA, the CDR3 is TGCAGCGTTGACGGGGGCAATGAGCAGGTCTTC. Protein: CSVDGGNEQVF.

V and J are TRBV5-1 and TRBJ1-4, with D uncertain. This CDR3 is built from 16 residues. In germline, CDR1 is SGHRS, CDR2 YFSETQ. With 4 bases removed from V and 3 bases from J, the gap between germline ends came to 16 bases. The CDR3 nucleotides are TGCGCCAGCAGCCCGGGCTCCCTCCGGGCTAATGAAAAACTGTTTTTT. Translation: CASSPGSLRANEKLFF.

Only a few counts were recorded for this clonotype. The chain recombines TRBV4-2 with TRBJ2-3, with 9 nucleotides matching TRBD1. CDR1 is LGHNA, CDR2 YNFKEQ, per germline. This CDR3 is 16 amino acids long. J lost 5 bases, V lost 6 bases, and 12 bases had no gene match. CDR3 DNA: TGTGCCAGCAGGGACGGGACAGGGCGTTTTGGAGATACGCAGTATTTT. This gives the protein CASRDGTGRFGDTQYF.

This clonotype was counted only a few times. This rearrangement joins TRBV20-1 to TRBJ2-3; D is unresolved. Germline CDR1 DFQATT, CDR2 SNEGSKA (reference sequence). The V end lost 1 base, the J end lost 0 bases, and 14 bases lay between the germline ends. The CDR3 loop spans 16 amino acids. The CDR3 DNA follows: TGCAGTGCTAGAGCTGGCGACCCGTCTAGCACAGATACGCAGTATTTT. It specifies CSARAGDPSSTDTQYF.

This clonotype was counted at least ten times. J is TRBJ1-4 and V is TRBV6-5, with D possibly TRBD1 on 5 matching bases. Germline V gives CDR1 MNHEY, CDR2 SVGAGI. Trimming shortened V by 2 bases and J by 8 bases, and 15 bases separated the two germline ends. The CDR3 is 15 residues long. The CDR3 DNA follows: TGTGCCAGCAGTTACCTCAGGGTAACACGGGAAAAACTGTTTTTT. Translated, it gives CASSYLRVTREKLFF.